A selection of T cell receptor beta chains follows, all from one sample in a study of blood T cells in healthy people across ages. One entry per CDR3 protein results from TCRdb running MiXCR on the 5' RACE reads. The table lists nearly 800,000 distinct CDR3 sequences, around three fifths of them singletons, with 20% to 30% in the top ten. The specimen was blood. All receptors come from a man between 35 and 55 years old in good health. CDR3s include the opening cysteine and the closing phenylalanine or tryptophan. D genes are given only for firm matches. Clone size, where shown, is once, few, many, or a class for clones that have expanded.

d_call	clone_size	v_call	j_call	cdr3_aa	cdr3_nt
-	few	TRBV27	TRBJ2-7	CASSLSGGLPYEQYF	TGTGCCAGCAGTTTAAGTGGGGGCTTACCCTACGAGCAGTACTTC
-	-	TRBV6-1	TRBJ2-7	CASSEALGDNWAYEQYF	TGTGCCAGCAGTGAAGCGCTCGGGGACAATTGGGCCTACGAGCAGTACTTC
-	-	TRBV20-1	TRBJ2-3	CSAQALAAPTDTQYF	TGCAGTGCCCAGGCCTTAGCGGCCCCCACAGATACGCAGTATTTT
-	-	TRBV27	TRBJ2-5	CASSLWGSQTQYF	TGTGCCAGCAGTTTATGGGGGAGTCAGACCCAGTACTTC
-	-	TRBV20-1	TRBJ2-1	CSARDSLGLNGQFF	TGCAGTGCTAGAGATAGCCTAGGACTCAATGGGCAGTTCTTC
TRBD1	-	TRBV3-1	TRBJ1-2	CASSQDPGQGAINYGYTF	TGTGCCAGCAGCCAAGATCCGGGACAGGGGGCGATCAACTATGGCTACACCTTC
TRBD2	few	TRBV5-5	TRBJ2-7	CASSAGWAGVYEQYF	TGTGCCAGCAGCGCGGGTTGGGCGGGAGTTTACGAGCAGTACTTC
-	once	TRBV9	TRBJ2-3	CASSKRLDTQYF	TGTGCCAGCAGCAAGCGCTTGGATACGCAGTATTTT
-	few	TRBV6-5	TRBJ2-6	CASSYLPGTDSGANVLTF	TGTGCCAGCAGTTACCTCCCAGGTACTGACTCTGGGGCCAACGTCCTGACTTTC
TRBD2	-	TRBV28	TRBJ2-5	CASSTGTSGRSQETQYF	TGTGCCAGCTCGACCGGGACTAGCGGGCGCTCACAAGAGACCCAGTACTTC
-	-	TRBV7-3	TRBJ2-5	CASSLIGKRQETQYF	TGTGCCAGCAGCTTAATAGGGAAGCGCCAAGAGACCCAGTACTTC
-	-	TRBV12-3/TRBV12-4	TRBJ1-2	CASSSRGLTYGYTF	TGTGCCAGCAGCTCCAGGGGCTTGACGTATGGCTACACCTTC
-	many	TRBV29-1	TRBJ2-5	CSGSQGQGTQYF	TGCAGCGGGTCACAGGGTCAAGGGACCCAGTACTTC
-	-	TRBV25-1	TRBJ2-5	CASSPWTAQETQYF	TGTGCCAGCAGTCCCTGGACAGCTCAAGAGACCCAGTACTTC
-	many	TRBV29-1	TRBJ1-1	CSVAFQTGGTEAFF	TGCAGCGTTGCCTTTCAAACGGGCGGTACTGAAGCTTTCTTT
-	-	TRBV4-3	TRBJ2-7	CASSREEGSSSEQYF	TGCGCCAGCAGCCGAGAAGAGGGAAGTTCGAGCGAGCAGTACTTC
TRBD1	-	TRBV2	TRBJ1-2	CASSGIGTGWGNGYTF	TGTGCCAGCAGTGGGATCGGGACAGGTTGGGGTAATGGCTACACCTTC
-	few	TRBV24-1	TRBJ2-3	CATSPNTDTQYF	TGTGCCACCAGTCCAAACACAGATACGCAGTATTTT
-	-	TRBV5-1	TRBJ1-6	CASSLGRFESSPLHF	TGCGCCAGCAGCTTGGGACGGTTCGAGAGTTCACCCCTCCACTTT
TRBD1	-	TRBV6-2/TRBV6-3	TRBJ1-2	CASSPYRDRADGYTF	TGTGCCAGCAGTCCCTACCGGGACAGGGCGGATGGCTACACCTTC
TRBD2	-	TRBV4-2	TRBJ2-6	CASSQDRGLAGEPGANVLTF	TGTGCCAGCAGCCAAGATAGGGGGCTAGCGGGGGAACCTGGGGCCAACGTCCTGACTTTC
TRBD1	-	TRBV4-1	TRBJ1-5	CASSQTSGGSNQPQHF	TGCGCCAGCAGCCAAACCTCAGGGGGTAGCAATCAGCCCCAGCATTTT
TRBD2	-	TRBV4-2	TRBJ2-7	CASSRQPGLAGDEQYF	TGTGCCAGCAGCCGACAACCGGGACTAGCGGGGGACGAGCAGTACTTC
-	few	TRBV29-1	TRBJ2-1	CSVEDGLMNEQFF	TGCAGCGTTGAAGACGGGCTGATGAATGAGCAGTTCTTC
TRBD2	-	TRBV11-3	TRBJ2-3	CASSLRGLADTDTQYF	TGTGCCAGCAGCTTAAGAGGACTAGCGGACACAGATACGCAGTATTTT
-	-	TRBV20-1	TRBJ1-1	CSARSPRFDWDTEAFF	TGCAGTGCTAGGTCTCCTCGCTTCGATTGGGACACTGAAGCTTTCTTT
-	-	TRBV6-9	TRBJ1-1	CASRYTGLNTEAFF	TGTGCCAGCAGGTATACAGGGTTGAACACTGAAGCTTTCTTT
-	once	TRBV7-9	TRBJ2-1	CASSLALSGEYNEQFF	TGTGCCAGCAGCTTAGCGCTTAGCGGAGAATACAATGAGCAGTTCTTC
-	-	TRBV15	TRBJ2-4	CATSIPREASKNIQYF	TGTGCCACCAGCATCCCGAGGGAAGCATCAAAAAACATTCAGTACTTC
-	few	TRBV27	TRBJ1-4	CASSFSRGDSQLANEKLFF	TGTGCCAGCAGTTTCTCCAGGGGTGATTCTCAACTGGCTAATGAAAAACTGTTTTTT
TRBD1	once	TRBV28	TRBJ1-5	CASSLPGTGFRNQPQHF	TGCGCCAGCAGCCTCCCCGGGACAGGGTTTCGCAATCAGCCCCAGCATTTT
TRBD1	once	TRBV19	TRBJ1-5	CASSTGTGLVQPQHF	TGTGCCAGTTCAACCGGGACAGGGTTGGTTCAGCCCCAGCATTTT
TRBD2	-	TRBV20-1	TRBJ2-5	CSAPRKRGAPYQETQYF	TGCAGTGCTCCGCGAAAGCGGGGGGCGCCCTACCAAGAGACCCAGTACTTC
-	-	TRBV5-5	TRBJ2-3	CASSLASVRRTDTQYF	TGTGCCAGCAGCTTGGCTTCGGTTCGAAGGACAGATACGCAGTATTTT
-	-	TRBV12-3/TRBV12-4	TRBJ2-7	CANSLNARGGNYEQYF	TGTGCCAACAGTTTAAACGCCAGGGGGGGGAACTACGAGCAGTACTTC
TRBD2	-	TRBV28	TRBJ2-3	CASSFQLAGITDTQYF	TGTGCCAGCAGTTTTCAACTAGCGGGGATCACAGATACGCAGTATTTT
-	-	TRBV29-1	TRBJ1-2	CSVGALRLDTF	TGCAGCGTTGGTGCATTACGGCTTGACACCTTC
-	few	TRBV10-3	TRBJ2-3	CAIREPLSDTQYF	TGTGCCATCAGGGAACCCCTCTCAGATACGCAGTATTTT
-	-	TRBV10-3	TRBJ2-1	CAISEPIAGRGLNNEQFF	TGTGCCATCAGTGAGCCGATAGCCGGCAGGGGCCTTAACAATGAGCAGTTCTTC
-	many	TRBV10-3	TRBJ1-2	CATRPGANNYGYTF	TGTGCCACCAGACCAGGAGCGAATAACTATGGCTACACCTTC
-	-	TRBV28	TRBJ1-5	CASSLLFSPNQPQHF	TGTGCCAGCAGTCTCCTTTTCAGCCCAAATCAGCCCCAGCATTTT
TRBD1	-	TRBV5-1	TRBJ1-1	CASSEQGTGTEAFF	TGCGCCAGCAGCGAACAGGGGACAGGAACTGAAGCTTTCTTT
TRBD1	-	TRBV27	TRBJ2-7	CASSLTPPGTGGSYEQYF	TGTGCCAGCAGTTTAACCCCTCCTGGGACAGGGGGCAGCTACGAGCAGTACTTC
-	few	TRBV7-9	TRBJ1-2	CASSFPMFGQSNYGYTF	TGTGCCAGCAGCTTCCCCATGTTCGGGCAATCTAACTATGGCTACACCTTC
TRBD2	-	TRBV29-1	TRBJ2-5	CSVARGLAGGGETQYF	TGCAGCGTCGCCCGTGGACTAGCGGGGGGTGGAGAGACCCAGTACTTC
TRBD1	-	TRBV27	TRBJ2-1	CVSGTGPYNEQFF	TGTGTCTCCGGGACAGGGCCTTACAATGAGCAGTTCTTC
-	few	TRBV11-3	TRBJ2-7	CASSLVGTGTYEQYF	TGTGCCAGCAGCTTAGTTGGGACGGGGACCTACGAGCAGTACTTC
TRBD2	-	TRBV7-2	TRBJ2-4	CASSSIRRTSGRKGNIQYF	TGTGCCAGCAGCTCCATTCGACGGACTAGCGGGAGGAAGGGGAACATTCAGTACTTC